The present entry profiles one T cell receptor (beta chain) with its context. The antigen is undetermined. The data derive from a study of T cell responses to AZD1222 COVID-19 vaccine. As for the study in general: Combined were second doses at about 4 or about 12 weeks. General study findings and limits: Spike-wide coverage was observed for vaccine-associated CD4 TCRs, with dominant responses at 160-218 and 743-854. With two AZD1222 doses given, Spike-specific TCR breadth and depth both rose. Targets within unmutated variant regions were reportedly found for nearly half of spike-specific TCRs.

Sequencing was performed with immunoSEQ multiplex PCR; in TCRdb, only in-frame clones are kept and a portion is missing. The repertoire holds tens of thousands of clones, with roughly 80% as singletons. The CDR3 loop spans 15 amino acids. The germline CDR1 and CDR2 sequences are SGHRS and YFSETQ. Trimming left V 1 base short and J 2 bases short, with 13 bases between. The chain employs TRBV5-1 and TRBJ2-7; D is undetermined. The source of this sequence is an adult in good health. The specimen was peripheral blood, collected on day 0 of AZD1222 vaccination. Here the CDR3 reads CASSLTRTPTYEQYF. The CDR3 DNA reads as TGCGCCAGCAGCTTGACCAGGACCCCTACCTACGAGCAGTACTTC.